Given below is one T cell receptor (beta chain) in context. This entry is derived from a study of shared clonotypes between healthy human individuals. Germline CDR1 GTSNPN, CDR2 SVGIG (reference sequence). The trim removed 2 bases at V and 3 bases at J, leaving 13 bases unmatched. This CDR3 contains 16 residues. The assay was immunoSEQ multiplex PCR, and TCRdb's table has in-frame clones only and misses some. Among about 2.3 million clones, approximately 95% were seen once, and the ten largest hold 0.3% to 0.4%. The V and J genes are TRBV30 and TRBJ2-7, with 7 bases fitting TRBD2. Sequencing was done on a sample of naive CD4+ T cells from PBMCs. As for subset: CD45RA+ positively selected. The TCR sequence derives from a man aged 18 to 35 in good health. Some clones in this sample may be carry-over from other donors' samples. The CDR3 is CAWSRGGLAEIYEQYF. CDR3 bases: TGTGCCTGGAGTCGCGGAGGGCTAGCGGAGATCTACGAGCAGTACTTC. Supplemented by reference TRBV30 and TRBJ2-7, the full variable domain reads SQTIHQWPATLVQPVGSPLSLECTVEGTSNPNLYWYRQAAGRGLQLLFYSVGIGQISSEVPQNLSASRPQDRQFILSSKKLLLSDSGFYLCAWSRGGLAEIYEQYFGPGTRLTVT.